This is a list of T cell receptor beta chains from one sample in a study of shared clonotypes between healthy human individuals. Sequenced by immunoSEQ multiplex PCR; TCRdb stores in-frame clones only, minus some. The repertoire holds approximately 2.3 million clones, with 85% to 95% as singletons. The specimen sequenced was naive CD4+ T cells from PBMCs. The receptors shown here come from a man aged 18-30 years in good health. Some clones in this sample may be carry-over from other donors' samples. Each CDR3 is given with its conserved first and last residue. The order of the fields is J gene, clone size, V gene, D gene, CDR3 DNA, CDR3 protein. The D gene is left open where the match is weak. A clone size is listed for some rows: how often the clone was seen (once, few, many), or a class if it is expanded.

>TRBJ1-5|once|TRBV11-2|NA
TGTGCCAGCAGCTTAGGGGACTATCAGCCCCAGCATTTT
CASSLGDYQPQHF
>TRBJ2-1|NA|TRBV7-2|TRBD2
TGTGCCAGCAGCTCCGCCGGGACTATAAAAAACGAGCAGTTCTTC
CASSSAGTIKNEQFF
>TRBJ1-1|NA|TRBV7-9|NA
TGTGCCAGCAGCCAGACAGGTCGTCAAACTGAAGCTTTCTTT
CASSQTGRQTEAFF
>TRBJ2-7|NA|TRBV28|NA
TGTGCCAGCAGTGGACAGCTCCCGGAAGGGTACGAGCAGTACTTC
CASSGQLPEGYEQYF
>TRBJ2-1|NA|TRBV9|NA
TGTGCCAGCAGCGTAGCTTCGAGAGTTTACAATGAGCAGTTCTTC
CASSVASRVYNEQFF
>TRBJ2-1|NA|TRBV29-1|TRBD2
TGCAGCGTTGAAATTGGGACTAGCGGGAGTTTCAATGAGCAGTTCTTC
CSVEIGTSGSFNEQFF
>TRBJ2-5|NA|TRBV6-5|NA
TGTGCCAGCAGTTACTCGTCGGTGCTACTGGGGGGGACCCAGTACTTC
CASSYSSVLLGGTQYF
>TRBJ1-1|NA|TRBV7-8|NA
TGTGCCAGCACGACTTTAGGAACTGAAGCTTTCTTT
CASTTLGTEAFF
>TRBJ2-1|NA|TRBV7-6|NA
TGTGCCAGCAGCTCACTGCCTCTCAATGAGCAGTTCTTC
CASSSLPLNEQFF
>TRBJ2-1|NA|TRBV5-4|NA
TGTGCCAGCAGCTTGAGCTCCTACAATGAGCAGTTCTTC
CASSLSSYNEQFF
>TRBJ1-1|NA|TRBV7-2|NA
TGTGCCAGCAGTTCTCCGGGACCGTCGTGGGGCACTGAGGCTTTCTTT
CASSSPGPSWGTEAFF
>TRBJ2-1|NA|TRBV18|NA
TGTGCCAGCTCACCAGATAGGGGCAATGAGCAGTTCTTC
CASSPDRGNEQFF
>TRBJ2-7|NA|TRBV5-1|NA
TGCGCCAGCAGCTTGGGGACAGCTGTAACCTACGAGCAGTACTTC
CASSLGTAVTYEQYF
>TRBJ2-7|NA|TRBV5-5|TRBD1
TGTGCCAGCAGCTTGGCCGGGACAGTAGCCTACGAGCAGTACTTC
CASSLAGTVAYEQYF
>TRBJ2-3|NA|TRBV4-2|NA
TGTGCCAGCAGCCAAGAAAGGGCCCCAGATACGCAGTATTTT
CASSQERAPDTQYF
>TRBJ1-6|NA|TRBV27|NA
TGTGCCAGCAGTCAGAGGCGCCCTAATAATTCACCCCTCCACTTT
CASSQRRPNNSPLHF